Each of the 10 T cell receptor beta chains below was sequenced from the same sample in a study of T-cell reconstitution after alpha-beta-depleted transplantation in children. Unique molecular identifiers were incorporated when the TCRbeta library was constructed. TCRdb re-called the PCR reads with MiXCR, one entry per CDR3 protein. The sample lists some 500,000 distinct CDR3 sequences; over 25% were seen once. The sample was PBMCs from the stem cell graft donor, taken from the stem cell graft. These receptors were taken from a human donor who donated a stem cell graft to a child with aplastic anemia.

This clonotype was counted between two and nine times. The V call is TRBV19, the J call TRBJ2-1; 11 nucleotides align to TRBD2. Germline assignment: CDR1 LNHDA and CDR2 SQIVND (reference sequence). V shed 6 bases, J shed 7 bases, and the junction held 5 bases outside the gene matches. CDR3 length: 14 amino acids. The CDR3, as DNA: TGTGCCAGTAGACCTAGCGGGAGGAGAAATGAGCAGTTCTTC. This translates into CASRPSGRRNEQFF.

This clonotype occurred a few times. The chain employs TRBV6-1 and TRBJ2-2, with D perhaps TRBD1 (5 bases). The V gene's germline CDR1 is MNHNS and CDR2 SASEGT. V gave up 5 bases and J gave up 4 bases, with 17 bases separating them. The CDR3 has 16 residues. The chain's CDR3 is CASSQPSVGRTGELFF. For the CDR3, the DNA is TGTGCCAGCAGTCAGCCCTCCGTGGGGCGCACCGGGGAGCTGTTTTTT.

The sample holds many counts of this clonotype. V is TRBV6-2 or TRBV6-3 and J is TRBJ2-4; D is uncertain. This CDR3 comprises 14 residues. Germline loops: CDR1 MNHEY, CDR2 SVGEGT. Trimming removed 0 bases from V and 3 bases from J, with 6 bases in between. CDR3 loop: CASSYSGSKNIQYF. CDR3 nucleotide sequence: TGTGCCAGCAGTTACTCGGGCAGCAAAAACATTCAGTACTTC.

This clonotype was observed a few times. The gene calls are TRBV29-1 and TRBJ2-7; D perhaps matches TRBD1 (6 bases). The CDR3 has 16 amino acids. V lost 1 base to trimming and J lost 1 base, with 17 bases between them. Germline V lookup: CDR1 SQVTM, CDR2 ANQGSEA. In nucleotides, the CDR3 is TGCAGCGTTGAAGGTCCGCGACAAAGGGGGTCCTACGAGCAGTACTTC. This gives the protein CSVEGPRQRGSYEQYF.

V and J are TRBV15 and TRBJ2-3; tentative D call: TRBD2 (6 bases). There are 17 residues in the CDR3. V dropped 0 bases and J dropped 5 bases, with 18 bases sitting between them. Looked up from germline, CDR1 is LNHNV and CDR2 is YYDKDF (reference sequence). The CDR3 sequence is CATSRDRVTGALDTQYF. The CDR3 DNA follows: TGTGCCACCAGCAGAGATCGGGTGACGGGAGCTTTAGATACGCAGTATTTT.

V is TRBV4-3 and J is TRBJ1-5; the match to TRBD1 covers 7 bases. The CDR3 runs 15 residues. The V gene's germline CDR1 is LGHNA and CDR2 YSLEER. J gave up 7 bases and V 0 bases, and 6 bases lay outside the gene matches. CDR3 in DNA: TGCGCCAGCAGCCAAGACCGACAGGGAGGGCAGCCCCAGCATTTT. This codes for CASSQDRQGGQPQHF.

This rearrangement joins TRBV6-5 to TRBJ2-1; 8 nucleotides agree with TRBD2. The length of the CDR3 is 17 residues. CDR1 is MNHEY, CDR2 SVGAGI, per germline. Germline trimming cut 6 bases from V and 0 bases from J; bases unmatched to any gene: 10. In DNA, the CDR3 is TGTGCCAGCAGCCGAATTAGCGGGACCATCTCCTACAATGAGCAGTTCTTC. Translating gives CASSRISGTISYNEQFF.

This clonotype has just a few counts. The chain employs TRBV3-1 and TRBJ2-1; 8 positions match TRBD2. Germline V gene sequence: CDR1 LGHDT, CDR2 YNNKEL (reference sequence). The CDR3 contains 16 residues. With 4 bases clipped from V and 7 bases from J, the junction kept 12 bases outside the gene matches. The CDR3 loop is CASSPIVRTSRNEQFF. As DNA, the CDR3 is TGTGCCAGCAGCCCAATAGTGCGGACTAGCCGGAATGAGCAGTTCTTC.

This clonotype was counted a few times. V usage is TRBV20-1 and J usage is TRBJ2-2; possibly TRBD1 for D (5 bases). Trimming stripped 7 bases from V and 4 bases from J, with 7 bases between. The germline V gene has CDR1 DFQATT and CDR2 SNEGSKA (reference sequence). The CDR3 is made up of 11 amino acids. CDR3 loop: CSVRGTGELFF. Here the CDR3 DNA reads TGCAGTGTTAGGGGCACCGGGGAGCTGTTTTTT.

The chain is built from TRBV5-5 and TRBJ1-1, with D possibly matching TRBD1 (5 bases). CDR1 and CDR2 from the germline V gene are SGHKS and YYEKEE (reference sequence). V was shortened by 0 bases and J by 3 bases, with 9 bases between the two germline ends. There are 14 residues in the CDR3. The CDR3 sequence: CASSLAGGHTEAFF. The CDR3 nucleotides read TGTGCCAGCAGCTTGGCGGGGGGACACACTGAAGCTTTCTTT.